This T cell receptor beta chain was retrieved from a study of control samples from healthy donors and cancer patients. The V gene's germline CDR1 is ENHRY and CDR2 SYGVKD. This CDR3 spans 13 amino acids. V gave up 6 bases and J gave up 6 bases, with 14 bases separating them. Assay used: immunoSEQ multiplex PCR; TCRdb lists only in-frame clones, some missing. The table includes under 60,000 clones, about 93% detected once. V gene TRBV10-3 combines with J gene TRBJ1-1, with unresolved D. This TCR was recovered from a woman in her forties or fifties with head and neck cancer. Sequencing was performed on PBMCs. The CDR3 region has the DNA TGTGCCATCAGCGGGGTCGAGACGGCTGAAGCTTTCTTT. Translated, it gives CAISGVETAEAFF.